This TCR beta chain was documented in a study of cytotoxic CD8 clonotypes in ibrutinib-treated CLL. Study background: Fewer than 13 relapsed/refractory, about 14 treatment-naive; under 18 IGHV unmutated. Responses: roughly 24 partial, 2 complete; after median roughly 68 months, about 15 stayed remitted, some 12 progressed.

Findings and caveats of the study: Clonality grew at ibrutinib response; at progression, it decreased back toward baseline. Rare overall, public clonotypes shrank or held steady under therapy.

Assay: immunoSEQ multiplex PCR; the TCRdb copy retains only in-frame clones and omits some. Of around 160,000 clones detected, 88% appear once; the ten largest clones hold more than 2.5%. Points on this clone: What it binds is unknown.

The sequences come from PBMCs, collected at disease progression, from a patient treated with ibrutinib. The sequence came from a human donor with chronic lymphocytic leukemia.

As DNA, the CDR3 is TGCGCCAGCAGCTTTCTTAGTGTGCGGGAGCACAATGAGCAGTTCTTC. The encoded protein is CASSFLSVREHNEQFF. V usage is TRBV5-1 and J usage is TRBJ2-1; 7 nucleotides match TRBD2. V dropped 2 bases and J dropped 5; count of bases not matched to a gene: 10. Germline V lookup: CDR1 SGHRS, CDR2 YFSETQ. The length of the CDR3 is 16 residues.